A selection of T cell receptor beta chains follows, all from one sample in a study of OX40 agonist ivuxolimab in advanced cancers. The table came from immunoSEQ multiplex PCR; TCRdb's copy has only in-frame clones and leaves some out. The table lists about 90,000 clones, roughly 89% of them singletons. Specimen: CD4+ or CD8+ T cells sorted from blood, collected in a trial of the OX40 agonist ivuxolimab. The receptors were gathered from an adult with an advanced solid tumor such as melanoma, head and neck, liver or kidney cancer. The CDR3 runs from the conserved cysteine through the conserved F or W. A D gene is named only where the DNA matches it firmly. Part of the rows lack a size; the others show once, few, many or a class for expanded clones.

NA,TRBV29-1,NA,TRBJ2-1,TGCAGCGTTGAACCCCCCCGGCTCACCCTGGACAATGAGCAGTTCTTC,CSVEPPRLTLDNEQFF
NA,TRBV30,once,TRBJ2-3,TGTGCCTGGAGTGCGGGGTTAGGCACAGATACGCAGTATTTT,CAWSAGLGTDTQYF
TRBD2,TRBV19,NA,TRBJ2-3,TGTGCCAGTAGTAACGGACTAGCGTGGGATACGCAGTATTTT,CASSNGLAWDTQYF
NA,TRBV29-1,NA,TRBJ1-1,TGCAGCGTTTCTAAGACAGCCACTGAAGCTTTCTTT,CSVSKTATEAFF
NA,TRBV7-6,NA,TRBJ2-5,TGTGCCAGCAGCCGAGCGCAAGAGACCCAGTACTTC,CASSRAQETQYF
NA,TRBV5-1,NA,TRBJ2-1,TGCGCCAGCAGCTTGGTAGACTCCAATGAGCAGTTCTTC,CASSLVDSNEQFF
NA,TRBV5-6,NA,TRBJ2-7,TGTGCCAGCAGCTGGGGGCCTGGGGGCTCCGGCTACGAGCAGTACTTC,CASSWGPGGSGYEQYF
NA,TRBV19,once,TRBJ1-2,TGTGCCAGTAGTATGGGCAGGCAAGACTATGGCTACACCTTC,CASSMGRQDYGYTF
NA,TRBV5-4,NA,TRBJ2-1,TGTGCCAGCAGTGGGGCCGGATTGCAGGAGCAGTTCTTC,CASSGAGLQEQFF
TRBD1,TRBV28,NA,TRBJ2-1,TGTGCCAGCAGCCCTGGGGGACAGACTTTCAATGAGCAGTTCTTC,CASSPGGQTFNEQFF
NA,TRBV19,few,TRBJ1-2,TGTGCCAGTAGTATCGGCAGGGCCTATGGCTACACCTTC,CASSIGRAYGYTF
NA,TRBV19,NA,TRBJ1-2,TGTGCCAGTAGTATCGGGCAGGGGCCAGTCATTAACTATGGCTACACCTTC,CASSIGQGPVINYGYTF
NA,TRBV30,few,TRBJ1-1,TGTGCCTGGAGGACCCCATGGGGGCCTGACACTGAAGCTTTCTTT,CAWRTPWGPDTEAFF
NA,TRBV27,NA,TRBJ1-2,TGTGCCAGCAGTCTCCTGGGCTCGACGAGGGCCTACACCTTC,CASSLLGSTRAYTF
NA,TRBV7-2,NA,TRBJ1-6,TGTGCCAGCAGCTTAAGGACCAATTCACCCCTCCACTTT,CASSLRTNSPLHF